This entry lists 32 T cell receptor beta chains sequenced from one sample in a study of control samples from healthy donors and cancer patients. Produced via immunoSEQ multiplex PCR; TCRdb's table is partial and in-frame only. Among about 160,000 clones listed, approximately 94% were seen once. Sequencing was carried out using PBMCs. All receptors come from a man in his 60s with colorectal cancer.

The chain joins TRBV20-1 to TRBJ2-7, with D possibly TRBD1 on 6 matching bases. The length of the CDR3 is 12 residues. The V gene's germline CDR1 is DFQATT and CDR2 SNEGSKA (reference sequence). The germline V and J ends were trimmed by 3 bases and 2 bases, with 8 bases remaining between them. CDR3 nucleotides: TGCAGTGCTAGTCAGGGGCCCTACGAGCAGTACTTC. This encodes CSASQGPYEQYF.

The V gene is TRBV30, the J gene TRBJ1-6, with D maybe TRBD1 (6 bases). V lost 5 bases and J 5 bases, leaving 7 bases between the germline ends. CDR1 and CDR2 from the germline V gene are GTSNPN and SVGIG (reference sequence). The CDR3 is made up of 12 amino acids. This CDR3 reads CAWGQNNSPLHF. The CDR3 coding sequence is TGTGCCTGGGGACAGAATAATTCACCCCTCCACTTT. The full variable domain, its missing parts supplied by reference TRBV30 and TRBJ1-6, is SQTIHQWPATLVQPVGSPLSLECTVEGTSNPNLYWYRQAAGRGLQLLFYSVGIGQISSEVPQNLSASRPQDRQFILSSKKLLLSDSGFYLCAWGQNNSPLHFGNGTRLTVT.

This sequence joins TRBV19 and TRBJ1-2; D perhaps matches TRBD1 (6 bases). In germline, CDR1 is LNHDA, CDR2 SQIVND (reference sequence). Trimming took 6 bases from V and 2 from J, leaving 13 bases between them. This CDR3 has 14 amino acids. The CDR3 spells CASSPQGGNYGYTF. CDR3 DNA: TGTGCCAGTAGCCCACAGGGTGGCAACTATGGCTACACCTTC. Filled out from reference TRBV19 and TRBJ1-2, the complete variable domain reads DGGITQSPKYLFRKEGQNVTLSCEQNLNHDAMYWYRQDPGQGLRLIYYSQIVNDFQKGDIAEGYSVSREKKESFPLTVTSAQKNPTAFYLCASSPQGGNYGYTFGSGTRLTVV.

The chain is built from TRBV5-6 and TRBJ1-1, with 11 bases fitting TRBD1. CDR1 and CDR2 (germline): SGHDT, YYEEEE. V was clipped by 3 bases and J by 1 base; unmatched bases: 5. The CDR3 has 16 residues. The CDR3 loop is CASSSSDRGRNTEAFF. As DNA, the CDR3 is TGTGCCAGCAGCTCCTCGGACAGGGGGCGGAACACTGAAGCTTTCTTT.

The chain carries TRBV12-3 or TRBV12-4 and TRBJ1-2; D ambiguous. V dropped 4 bases and J dropped 4 bases, with 7 bases sitting between them. The CDR3 is made up of 12 amino acids. CDR3 sequence: CASSSLSYGYTF. The CDR3 coding sequence is TGTGCCAGCAGTTCCCTCAGCTATGGCTACACCTTC.

This chain connects TRBV19 to TRBJ2-2; 8 positions match TRBD1. CDR1 and CDR2 from the germline V gene are LNHDA and SQIVND (reference sequence). V dropped 10 bases and J dropped 8; count of bases not matched to a gene: 9. CDR3 length: 13 amino acids. CDR3 in DNA: TGTGCCACACGCAGGGGGCGGGATGGGGAGCTGTTTTTT. Residues: CATRRGRDGELFF.

The chain uses TRBV19 and TRBJ1-5, with D possibly being TRBD1 (5 bases). V was trimmed by 5 bases and J by 4 bases, leaving 15 bases between them. The CDR3 length is 15 residues. Germline-derived CDR1 and CDR2 are LNHDA and SQIVND (reference sequence). The CDR3 region is CASSRMTVGNQPQHF. In DNA form, the CDR3 reads TGTGCCAGTAGTCGGATGACAGTAGGGAATCAGCCCCAGCATTTT.

This chain uses TRBV6-5 with TRBJ2-2, with D hard to call. The CDR3 runs to 15 residues. V shed 0 bases and J shed 6 bases, with 11 bases lying between them. Germline V gives CDR1 MNHEY, CDR2 SVGAGI. The CDR3 bases are TGTGCCAGCAGTTACTCGCACAGCAACTCCGGGGAGCTGTTTTTT. It yields the protein CASSYSHSNSGELFF.

This chain joins TRBV10-2 and TRBJ1-1; a possible D gene is TRBD1 (5 bases). Germline V gene sequence: CDR1 WSHSY, CDR2 SAAADI. Trimming cost V 5 bases and J 1 base, with 8 bases left between them. The CDR3 consists of 13 residues. The CDR3, as DNA: TGCGCCAGCAGTTCTACAGGGAACACTGAAGCTTTCTTT. This translates into CASSSTGNTEAFF.

V and J are TRBV28 and TRBJ1-2; D unclear. The CDR3 covers 12 residues. The V and J ends lost 6 bases and 5 bases respectively, with 10 bases between them. Germline loops: CDR1 MDHEN, CDR2 SYDVKM. The CDR3 sequence: CASSSGIYGYTF. CDR3 nucleotides: TGTGCCAGCAGCTCGGGAATTTATGGCTACACCTTC.

V gene TRBV5-1 combines with J gene TRBJ1-2, with 7 bases that match TRBD1. Germline-derived CDR1 and CDR2 are SGHRS and YFSETQ. V gave up 4 bases and J gave up 4 bases; unmatched junction bases: 7. The CDR3 is 14 residues long. As DNA, the CDR3 is TGCGCCAGCAGCGCCACCTGGACAGGCTATGGCTACACCTTC. This encodes CASSATWTGYGYTF.

This clone was detected only once. For the CDR3, the DNA is TGTGCCATCAGTGATGGTGGGGGTTCCTACGAGCAGTACTTC. Protein: CAISDGGGSYEQYF. This rearrangement joins TRBV10-3 to TRBJ2-7; D is perhaps TRBD1 or TRBD2 (5 bases each). In germline, CDR1 is ENHRY, CDR2 SYGVKD. The CDR3 loop spans 14 amino acids. Trimming pared 3 bases from V and 1 base from J, leaving 10 bases between.

The rearrangement links TRBV6-5 to TRBJ1-2; D call uncertain. The germline gives CDR1 MNHEY, CDR2 SVGAGI. V was pared by 0 bases and J by 5 bases, with 10 bases between. CDR3 size: 14 residues. In DNA form, the CDR3 reads TGTGCCAGCAGTTACTCCGACACCGCTTATGGCTACACCTTC. As protein: CASSYSDTAYGYTF.

The V call is TRBV5-5, the J call TRBJ2-5, with TRBD1 matching over 8 bases. CDR3 length equals 14 residues. V was pared by 4 bases and J by 5 bases, with 7 bases of the junction left unmatched. Germline assignment: CDR1 SGHKS and CDR2 YYEKEE (reference sequence). As DNA, the CDR3 is TGTGCCAGCAGCGCCGGACAGGGCCGGGAGACCCAGTACTTC. Its translation is CASSAGQGRETQYF.

This chain connects TRBV3-1 (or the pseudogene TRBV3-2) to TRBJ2-1, with D perhaps TRBD2 (7 bases). V lost 2 bases and J 15 bases, leaving 17 bases between the germline ends. Germline CDR1 is LGHDT and CDR2 is YNNKEL (reference sequence). This CDR3 has 13 residues. The CDR3 region has the DNA TGTGCCAGCAGCCAAAGGCCGGGGGGCCGGTGGTTCTTC. The encoded protein is CASSQRPGGRWFF.

The rearrangement joins TRBV15 to TRBJ1-1, with 8 nucleotides matching TRBD1. Per germline, CDR1 LNHNV and CDR2 YYDKDF (reference sequence). V shed 6 bases and J 5 bases; nucleotides not matched to a gene: 5. This CDR3 is 13 amino acids long. This CDR3 is CATSRTGRTEAFF. The CDR3 nucleotides read TGTGCCACCAGTAGGACAGGGAGAACTGAAGCTTTCTTT.

This chain links TRBV27 with TRBJ2-7, with D possibly being TRBD1 (6 bases). CDR3 length equals 14 residues. Germline loops: CDR1 MNHEY, CDR2 SMNVEV (reference sequence). Trimming shortened V by 2 bases and J by 0 bases, and 8 bases separated the two germline ends. The CDR3 DNA follows: TGTGCCAGCAGTTTACACAGGGACTCCTACGAGCAGTACTTC. It specifies CASSLHRDSYEQYF.

In this sample, this clone turned up a few times. The V gene is TRBV4-1, the J gene TRBJ2-7, with D perhaps TRBD1 (5 bases). CDR3 size: 16 residues. Germline CDR1 reads MGHRA; CDR2 reads YSYEKL. V lost 1 base to trimming and J lost 4 bases, with 17 bases between them. CDR3 DNA: TGCGCCAGCAGCCAAGGGGCCGCAGGGTTTAGATACGAGCAGTACTTC. It encodes CASSQGAAGFRYEQYF.

This chain uses TRBV3-1 (or the pseudogene TRBV3-2) with TRBJ2-7; the D is unclear. This CDR3 spans 13 amino acids. CDR1 is LGHDT, CDR2 YNNKEL, per germline (reference sequence). The V end was cut by 5 bases, the J end by 3 bases, with 11 bases between. The CDR3 spells CASSYAMSYEQYF. In nucleotides, the CDR3 is TGTGCCAGCAGCTATGCTATGAGCTACGAGCAGTACTTC.

CDR3 in amino acids: CASSYWDRGADAFF. CDR3 DNA sequence: TGTGCCAGCAGTTACTGGGACAGGGGGGCAGACGCTTTCTTT. The chain has TRBV6-5 and TRBJ1-1, with 11 bases that match TRBD1. CDR3 length equals 14 residues. Germline V gene sequence: CDR1 MNHEY, CDR2 SVGAGI. The ends lost 1 base at V and 11 bases at J; junction bases unmatched: 6.

The genes are TRBV18 and TRBJ2-2; the D call may be TRBD1 or TRBD2 (5 bases each). The CDR3 totals 16 residues. CDR1 KGHSH and CDR2 LQKENI come from the germline V gene. Trimming shortened V by 6 bases and J by 4 bases, and 18 bases separated the two germline ends. The CDR3 region is CASSEGVGTATGELFF. The CDR3 DNA is TGTGCCAGCTCCGAAGGCGTAGGGACGGCCACCGGGGAGCTGTTTTTT. Full variable domain (outside the CDR3, taken from reference TRBV18 and TRBJ2-2): NAGVMQNPRHLVRRRGQEARLRCSPMKGHSHVYWYRQLPEEGLKFMVYLQKENIIDESGMPKERFSAEFPKEGPSILRIQQVVRGDSAAYFCASSEGVGTATGELFFGEGSRLTVL.

CDR3 in DNA: TGCGCCAGCAGCCACTTACTTACAGAGACAGATACGCAGTATTTT. Its protein product is CASSHLLTETDTQYF. J is TRBJ2-3 and V is TRBV4-1; the D is unclear. V lost 3 bases and J 3 bases, leaving 13 bases between the germline ends. Germline V CDR1 and CDR2: MGHRA, YSYEKL. The length of the CDR3 is 15 residues.

The gene calls are TRBV19 and TRBJ1-1; D is possibly TRBD1 (5 bases). Trimming pared 6 bases from V and 10 bases from J, leaving 15 bases between. Germline V gene lookup returns CDR1 LNHDA and CDR2 SQIVND (reference sequence). The CDR3 has 12 amino acids. CDR3: CASRALGRGAFF. The CDR3 DNA reads TGTGCCAGTAGGGCCTTGGGGCGTGGAGCTTTCTTT.

This chain links TRBV5-1 with TRBJ2-6, with TRBD2 matching over 7 bases. Looked up from germline, CDR1 is SGHRS and CDR2 is YFSETQ. With 1 base clipped from V and 0 bases from J, the junction kept 7 bases outside the gene matches. The CDR3 contains 18 residues. CDR3: CASSLWGGSSSGANVLTF. Here the CDR3 DNA reads TGCGCCAGCAGCTTGTGGGGGGGTTCAAGCTCTGGGGCCAACGTCCTGACTTTC.

This chain links TRBV19 with TRBJ1-3; perhaps TRBD1 as D (6 bases). Germline V gene data show CDR1 as LNHDA and CDR2 as SQIVND (reference sequence). CDR3 length equals 17 residues. The V gene lost 3 bases and the J gene lost 0 bases, with 15 bases spanning the gap. CDR3 protein: CASSILPDRRSGNTIYF. CDR3 sequence (DNA): TGTGCCAGTAGTATCCTCCCTGACAGGCGCTCTGGAAACACCATATATTTT.

This clone was counted a single time. The chain employs TRBV6-5 and TRBJ1-2, with D possibly TRBD1 on 5 matching bases. Trimming cost V 5 bases and J 4 bases, with 14 bases left between them. The CDR3 is 14 residues long. CDR1 and CDR2 (germline): MNHEY, SVGAGI. The CDR3 loop reads CASSTPGAFYGYTF. CDR3 nucleotides: TGTGCCAGCAGTACTCCCGGGGCCTTCTATGGCTACACCTTC.

CDR3 sequence: CASSLRGSSYNEQFF. The DNA for the CDR3 is TGTGCCAGCAGCTTAAGGGGGAGCTCCTACAATGAGCAGTTCTTC. J is TRBJ2-1 and V is TRBV7-9; maybe TRBD1 (6 bases). The V gene's germline CDR1 is SEHNR and CDR2 FQNEAQ (reference sequence). The CDR3 runs to 15 residues. The V end was cut by 2 bases, the J end by 0 bases, with 8 bases between.

The rearrangement uses TRBV3-1 (or the pseudogene TRBV3-2) and TRBJ2-3; TRBD1 is a possible D gene (6 bases). The germline V and J ends were trimmed by 4 bases and 3 bases, with 14 bases remaining between them. This CDR3 is built from 15 residues. Germline lookup yields CDR1 LGHDT and CDR2 YNNKEL (reference sequence). The CDR3 region is CASSPTGLGTDTQYF. The CDR3 DNA reads as TGTGCCAGCAGCCCAACAGGGCTCGGTACAGATACGCAGTATTTT.

This chain joins TRBV6-5 and TRBJ1-5; D unclear. Trimming left V 4 bases short and J 4 bases short, with 8 bases between. The CDR3 loop spans 13 amino acids. Germline CDR1 reads MNHEY; CDR2 reads SVGAGI. CDR3 protein: CASSWGHNQPQHF. The CDR3 DNA reads as TGTGCCAGCAGTTGGGGTCATAATCAGCCCCAGCATTTT.

This chain uses TRBV27 with TRBJ2-5; 8 nucleotides line up with TRBD2. The CDR3 has 16 residues. In germline, CDR1 is MNHEY, CDR2 SMNVEV (reference sequence). With 3 bases clipped from V and 1 base from J, the junction kept 7 bases outside the gene matches. CDR3 region: CASSFWAGGLQETQYF. The CDR3, as DNA: TGTGCCAGCAGTTTTTGGGCGGGGGGCCTCCAAGAGACCCAGTACTTC.

The chain combines TRBV4-3 with TRBJ1-6; D might be TRBD1 (6 bases). The V gene's germline CDR1 is LGHNA and CDR2 YSLEER. This CDR3 has 15 residues. The V end was cut by 0 bases, the J end by 7 bases, with 10 bases between. DNA of the CDR3: TGCGCCAGCAGCCAAGAACTTAGGGGGAATTCACCCCTCCACTTT. This translates into CASSQELRGNSPLHF.

The rearrangement uses TRBV11-2 and TRBJ2-7; the D gene is possibly TRBD1 (6 bases). The CDR3 is 15 amino acids. V was shortened by 3 bases and J by 2 bases, with 14 bases between the two germline ends. Per germline, CDR1 SGHAT and CDR2 FQNNGV. CDR3 sequence (DNA): TGTGCCAGCAGCTTGGACAGCGTAGCAGCCTACGAGCAGTACTTC. Translation gives CASSLDSVAAYEQYF.